This TCR beta chain was profiled in a study of blood T cell repertoires in COVID-19. Overall study context: PBMCs, B-cell-depleted T cells, or T cells were the source of the cDNA or gDNA that made up the material.

Two negative PCRs, clearance, or symptom resolution had been documented for recovered Cohort 3 donors. Germline V lookup: CDR1 KGHSH, CDR2 LQKENI. The CDR3 consists of 14 residues. V lost 6 bases and J lost 0, with 11 bases in between. Data came from immunoSEQ multiplex PCR; TCRdb stores just in-frame clones and leaves some out. The data hold approximately 230,000 clones, with roughly 79% observed a single time. The sequencing input was PBMCs or T cells enriched from blood (not recorded which). The genes are TRBV18 and TRBJ1-1, with a weak D call TRBD1 (6 bases). The receptor was derived from a man aged 35 to 55 who had recovered from COVID-19. CDR3 residues: CASSLDRLNTEAFF. CDR3 nucleotides: TGTGCCAGCTCTCTGGACAGACTGAACACTGAAGCTTTCTTT.